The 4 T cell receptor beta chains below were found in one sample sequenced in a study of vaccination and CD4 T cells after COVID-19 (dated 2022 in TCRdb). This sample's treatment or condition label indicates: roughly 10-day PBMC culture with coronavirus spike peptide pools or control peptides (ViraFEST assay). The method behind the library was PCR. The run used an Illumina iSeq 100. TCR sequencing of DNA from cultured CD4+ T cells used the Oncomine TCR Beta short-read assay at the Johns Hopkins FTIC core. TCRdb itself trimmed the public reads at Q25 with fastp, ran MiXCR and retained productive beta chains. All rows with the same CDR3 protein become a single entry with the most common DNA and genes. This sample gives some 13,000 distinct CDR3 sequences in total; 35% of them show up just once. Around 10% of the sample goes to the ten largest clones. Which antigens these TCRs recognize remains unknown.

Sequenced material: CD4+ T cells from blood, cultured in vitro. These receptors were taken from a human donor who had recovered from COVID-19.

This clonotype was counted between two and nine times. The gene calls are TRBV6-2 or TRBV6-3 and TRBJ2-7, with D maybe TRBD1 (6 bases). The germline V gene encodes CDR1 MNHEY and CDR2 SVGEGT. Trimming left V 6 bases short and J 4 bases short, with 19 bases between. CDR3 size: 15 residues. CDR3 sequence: CASSPLRQAIYEQYF. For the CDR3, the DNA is TGTGCCAGCAGCCCCCTTAGACAGGCAATTTACGAGCAGTACTTC.

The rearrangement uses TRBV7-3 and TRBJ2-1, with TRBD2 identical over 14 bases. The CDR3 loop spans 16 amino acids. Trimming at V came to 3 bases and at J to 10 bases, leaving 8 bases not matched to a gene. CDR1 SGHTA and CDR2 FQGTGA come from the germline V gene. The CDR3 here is CASSFMGLAGVGEQFF. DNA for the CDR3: TGTGCCAGCAGCTTCATGGGACTAGCGGGAGTCGGGGAGCAGTTCTTC.

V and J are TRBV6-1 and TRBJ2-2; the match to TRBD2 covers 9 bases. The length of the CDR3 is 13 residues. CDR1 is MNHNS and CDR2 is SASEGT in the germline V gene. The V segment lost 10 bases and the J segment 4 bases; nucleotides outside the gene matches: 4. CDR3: CATREGVTGELFF. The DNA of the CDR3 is TGTGCCACGCGGGAGGGGGTCACCGGGGAGCTGTTTTTT.

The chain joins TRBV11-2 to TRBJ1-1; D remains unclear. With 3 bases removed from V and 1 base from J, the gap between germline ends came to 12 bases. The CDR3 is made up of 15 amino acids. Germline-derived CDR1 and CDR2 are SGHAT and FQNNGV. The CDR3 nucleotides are TGTGCCAGCAGCTTCGGTGGAGGAGGGAACACTGAAGCTTTCTTT. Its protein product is CASSFGGGGNTEAFF.